A selection of T cell receptor beta chains follows, all from one sample in a study of cytomegalovirus exposure and HLA in healthy donors. Sequencing was performed with immunoSEQ multiplex PCR; in TCRdb, only in-frame clones are kept and a portion is missing. In the table there are over 100,000 clones, 88% of which are singletons. What was sequenced was PBMCs. The receptors shown here come from a woman aged 18-29 years in good health and CMV-seropositive. Both conserved end residues are part of each CDR3. The order of the fields is J gene, clone size, V gene, D gene, CDR3 protein, CDR3 DNA. The D gene is left open where the match is weak. Clone size is stated in some rows and not others, as once, few, many or a class when expanded.

j_gene: TRBJ1-1; abundance: -; v_gene: TRBV30; d_gene: TRBD1; CDR3aa: CAWSPPDRVSRGVNTEAFF; CDR3nt: TGTGCCTGGAGTCCCCCGGACAGGGTTTCTAGGGGCGTGAACACTGAAGCTTTCTTT
j_gene: TRBJ1-1; abundance: few; v_gene: TRBV9; d_gene: -; CDR3aa: CASSPESRGTEAFF; CDR3nt: TGTGCCAGCAGCCCTGAGTCGAGAGGCACTGAAGCTTTCTTT
j_gene: TRBJ1-2; abundance: -; v_gene: TRBV9; d_gene: TRBD1; CDR3aa: CASSVEGLGTGEYGYTF; CDR3nt: TGTGCCAGCAGCGTAGAAGGGCTTGGGACAGGGGAATATGGCTACACCTTC
j_gene: TRBJ2-1; abundance: -; v_gene: TRBV7-6; d_gene: TRBD2; CDR3aa: CASSRGGNEQFF; CDR3nt: TGTGCCAGCAGTCGGGGGGGGAATGAGCAGTTCTTC
j_gene: TRBJ2-2; abundance: -; v_gene: TRBV14; d_gene: TRBD1; CDR3aa: CASSQARGYTGELFF; CDR3nt: TGTGCCAGCAGCCAAGCCAGGGGGTACACCGGGGAGCTGTTTTTT
j_gene: TRBJ2-2; abundance: few; v_gene: TRBV18; d_gene: TRBD1; CDR3aa: CASSPPTGATGELFF; CDR3nt: TGTGCCAGCTCACCACCGACAGGGGCCACCGGGGAGCTGTTTTTT
j_gene: TRBJ2-7; abundance: -; v_gene: TRBV27; d_gene: -; CDR3aa: CASSPVGLRDEQYF; CDR3nt: TGTGCCAGCAGTCCCGTAGGCCTGAGGGACGAGCAGTACTTC
j_gene: TRBJ2-1; abundance: -; v_gene: TRBV9; d_gene: TRBD2; CDR3aa: CASSPGLAGGRQDEQFF; CDR3nt: TGTGCCAGCAGCCCGGGACTAGCGGGAGGTAGGCAGGATGAGCAGTTCTTC
j_gene: TRBJ2-7; abundance: -; v_gene: TRBV6-5; d_gene: TRBD1; CDR3aa: CASSYAGGNEQYF; CDR3nt: TGTGCCAGCAGTTACGCAGGGGGCAACGAGCAGTACTTC
j_gene: TRBJ2-1; abundance: -; v_gene: TRBV6-1; d_gene: TRBD2; CDR3aa: CASSSEGLAGNEQFF; CDR3nt: TGTGCCAGCAGCTCCGAGGGACTAGCGGGGAATGAGCAGTTCTTC
j_gene: TRBJ2-1; abundance: -; v_gene: TRBV18; d_gene: TRBD2; CDR3aa: CASSPPGLAGGTYNEQFF; CDR3nt: TGTGCCAGCTCACCCCCTGGACTAGCGGGAGGGACCTACAATGAGCAGTTCTTC
j_gene: TRBJ1-2; abundance: -; v_gene: TRBV30; d_gene: TRBD1; CDR3aa: CAWTPGDSPYGYTF; CDR3nt: TGTGCCTGGACCCCCGGGGACAGCCCCTATGGCTACACCTTC
j_gene: TRBJ1-5; abundance: -; v_gene: TRBV6-1; d_gene: TRBD1; CDR3aa: CASSTRQGDQPQHF; CDR3nt: TGTGCCAGCAGTACCCGACAGGGGGATCAGCCCCAGCATTTT
j_gene: TRBJ2-2; abundance: -; v_gene: TRBV19; d_gene: -; CDR3aa: CASKVVAINTGELFF; CDR3nt: TGTGCCAGTAAGGTGGTAGCAATAAACACCGGGGAGCTGTTTTTT
j_gene: TRBJ2-3; abundance: -; v_gene: TRBV5-1; d_gene: TRBD1; CDR3aa: CASSLGGSGGADTQYF; CDR3nt: TGCGCCAGCAGCTTGGGTGGGTCAGGGGGTGCAGATACGCAGTATTTT
j_gene: TRBJ2-1; abundance: -; v_gene: TRBV4-1; d_gene: TRBD1; CDR3aa: CASKQLGQGVRGRSYNEQFF; CDR3nt: TGCGCCAGCAAACAACTTGGGCAGGGGGTTAGGGGTAGGTCCTACAATGAGCAGTTCTTC
j_gene: TRBJ2-1; abundance: -; v_gene: TRBV19; d_gene: -; CDR3aa: CASSWGVDYYNEQFF; CDR3nt: TGTGCCAGTAGTTGGGGCGTAGATTACTACAATGAGCAGTTCTTC
j_gene: TRBJ1-1; abundance: -; v_gene: TRBV30; d_gene: -; CDR3aa: CACYQGHTEAFF; CDR3nt: TGTGCCTGCTATCAGGGGCACACTGAAGCTTTCTTT
j_gene: TRBJ1-2; abundance: -; v_gene: TRBV30; d_gene: -; CDR3aa: CAWRNSYGYTF; CDR3nt: TGTGCCTGGAGGAACAGCTATGGCTACACCTTC
j_gene: TRBJ2-3; abundance: -; v_gene: TRBV7-3; d_gene: TRBD1; CDR3aa: CASSFAGTGGVADTQYF; CDR3nt: TGTGCCAGCAGCTTTGCCGGGACAGGGGGCGTAGCGGATACGCAGTATTTT
j_gene: TRBJ2-7; abundance: -; v_gene: TRBV5-6; d_gene: TRBD2; CDR3aa: CASSPGTSRSYEQYF; CDR3nt: TGTGCCAGCAGCCCGGGGACTAGTAGGTCCTACGAGCAGTACTTC
j_gene: TRBJ2-7; abundance: -; v_gene: TRBV25-1; d_gene: TRBD1; CDR3aa: CASRPGTVYYEQYF; CDR3nt: TGTGCCAGCAGGCCCGGGACAGTATACTACGAGCAGTACTTC
j_gene: TRBJ2-5; abundance: -; v_gene: TRBV5-4; d_gene: -; CDR3aa: CASSLLGEGVGKETQYF; CDR3nt: TGTGCCAGCAGCTTGTTGGGGGAGGGGGTTGGAAAAGAGACCCAGTACTTC
j_gene: TRBJ2-3; abundance: -; v_gene: TRBV4-2; d_gene: -; CDR3aa: CASSQGTGTDTQYF; CDR3nt: TGTGCCAGCAGCCAAGGTACGGGCACAGATACGCAGTATTTT
j_gene: TRBJ2-1; abundance: -; v_gene: TRBV6-1; d_gene: TRBD2; CDR3aa: CASRFTSGSYNEQFF; CDR3nt: TGTGCCAGCAGGTTCACTAGCGGGTCCTACAATGAGCAGTTCTTC
j_gene: TRBJ2-1; abundance: -; v_gene: TRBV5-1; d_gene: -; CDR3aa: CASSVITGSYNEQFF; CDR3nt: TGCGCCAGCAGCGTGATAACCGGGTCCTACAATGAGCAGTTCTTC
j_gene: TRBJ1-2; abundance: -; v_gene: TRBV18; d_gene: -; CDR3aa: CASSPDQGNYGYTF; CDR3nt: TGTGCCAGCTCACCAGATCAGGGAAACTATGGCTACACCTTC
j_gene: TRBJ1-2; abundance: -; v_gene: TRBV5-1; d_gene: -; CDR3aa: CASSLGQAITHTNYGYTF; CDR3nt: TGCGCCAGCAGCTTGGGTCAGGCCATTACACACACGAACTATGGCTACACCTTC
j_gene: TRBJ1-2; abundance: -; v_gene: TRBV11-1; d_gene: -; CDR3aa: CASSQAGKTYGYTF; CDR3nt: TGTGCCAGCAGCCAGGCTGGAAAGACCTATGGCTACACCTTC
j_gene: TRBJ1-1; abundance: -; v_gene: TRBV2; d_gene: -; CDR3aa: CASSPGKNTEAFF; CDR3nt: TGTGCCAGCAGCCCGGGAAAGAACACTGAAGCTTTCTTT
j_gene: TRBJ1-3; abundance: -; v_gene: TRBV5-1; d_gene: -; CDR3aa: CASSRGGGAEAGNTIYF; CDR3nt: TGCGCCAGCAGCCGAGGGGGGGGCGCAGAAGCTGGAAACACCATATATTTT
j_gene: TRBJ2-7; abundance: -; v_gene: TRBV27; d_gene: -; CDR3aa: CASSNSGEFRYEQYF; CDR3nt: TGTGCCAGCAGTAATTCAGGGGAGTTTCGCTACGAGCAGTACTTC
j_gene: TRBJ2-7; abundance: -; v_gene: TRBV28; d_gene: TRBD1; CDR3aa: CASSPIWGNRDRGSEQYF; CDR3nt: TGTGCCAGCAGTCCCATCTGGGGGAACCGGGACAGGGGGAGCGAGCAGTACTTC
j_gene: TRBJ1-5; abundance: -; v_gene: TRBV15; d_gene: TRBD1; CDR3aa: CATSPPGTGLNQPQHF; CDR3nt: TGTGCCACCAGCCCTCCCGGGACAGGGCTCAATCAGCCCCAGCATTTT
j_gene: TRBJ2-7; abundance: -; v_gene: TRBV11-2; d_gene: -; CDR3aa: CASSLGSGKYEQYF; CDR3nt: TGTGCCAGCAGCTTAGGATCGGGGAAATACGAGCAGTACTTC
j_gene: TRBJ1-4; abundance: -; v_gene: TRBV2; d_gene: -; CDR3aa: CASKGVEKLFF; CDR3nt: TGTGCCAGCAAGGGGGTTGAAAAACTGTTTTTT
j_gene: TRBJ1-1; abundance: -; v_gene: TRBV30; d_gene: -; CDR3aa: CAWSVSPTEAFF; CDR3nt: TGTGCCTGGAGTGTATCTCCCACTGAAGCTTTCTTT
j_gene: TRBJ1-1; abundance: -; v_gene: TRBV27; d_gene: -; CDR3aa: CASSFKSGTEAFF; CDR3nt: TGTGCCAGCAGTTTTAAATCGGGGACTGAAGCTTTCTTT
j_gene: TRBJ1-4; abundance: -; v_gene: TRBV12-5; d_gene: -; CDR3aa: CASGLVGLDEKLFF; CDR3nt: TGTGCTAGTGGTTTGGTAGGACTAGATGAAAAACTGTTTTTT
j_gene: TRBJ1-1; abundance: -; v_gene: TRBV29-1; d_gene: -; CDR3aa: CSVGQTTYTEAFF; CDR3nt: TGCAGCGTTGGACAGACCACTTACACTGAAGCTTTCTTT
j_gene: TRBJ2-1; abundance: -; v_gene: TRBV18; d_gene: -; CDR3aa: CASSPEGSLSYNEQFF; CDR3nt: TGTGCCAGCTCACCTGAGGGCTCTCTCTCCTACAATGAGCAGTTCTTC
j_gene: TRBJ2-2; abundance: -; v_gene: TRBV19; d_gene: -; CDR3aa: CASSPTGMVNGELFF; CDR3nt: TGTGCCAGTAGCCCAACAGGGATGGTAAACGGGGAGCTGTTTTTT
j_gene: TRBJ2-1; abundance: -; v_gene: TRBV18; d_gene: -; CDR3aa: CASSPLGRTEQFF; CDR3nt: TGTGCCAGCTCACCACTAGGGAGGACGGAGCAGTTCTTC
j_gene: TRBJ1-3; abundance: -; v_gene: TRBV14; d_gene: -; CDR3aa: CASSQDSLSGNTIYF; CDR3nt: TGTGCCAGCAGCCAAGATTCCCTCTCTGGAAACACCATATATTTT
j_gene: TRBJ1-5; abundance: -; v_gene: TRBV29-1; d_gene: -; CDR3aa: CSVAWSADQPQHF; CDR3nt: TGCAGCGTGGCCTGGTCCGCAGATCAGCCCCAGCATTTT
j_gene: TRBJ2-7; abundance: -; v_gene: TRBV7-9; d_gene: TRBD2; CDR3aa: CASSLTGGKGSYEQYF; CDR3nt: TGTGCCAGCAGCTTAACGGGGGGTAAAGGGTCCTACGAGCAGTACTTC
j_gene: TRBJ2-5; abundance: -; v_gene: TRBV29-1; d_gene: TRBD1; CDR3aa: CSVRDRPEETQYF; CDR3nt: TGCAGCGTGAGGGACAGACCAGAAGAGACCCAGTACTTC
j_gene: TRBJ2-5; abundance: -; v_gene: TRBV14; d_gene: -; CDR3aa: CASSQDYGVRAETQYF; CDR3nt: TGTGCCAGCAGCCAAGATTACGGAGTCAGGGCCGAGACCCAGTACTTC
j_gene: TRBJ2-1; abundance: -; v_gene: TRBV7-3; d_gene: TRBD2; CDR3aa: CASSLSGGSDFSYNEQFF; CDR3nt: TGTGCCAGCAGCTTAAGCGGCGGGAGCGATTTTTCCTACAATGAGCAGTTCTTC
j_gene: TRBJ1-4; abundance: -; v_gene: TRBV15; d_gene: -; CDR3aa: CATSTTGSGNEKLFF; CDR3nt: TGTGCCACCAGTACAACAGGGAGTGGTAATGAAAAACTGTTTTTT
j_gene: TRBJ2-7; abundance: -; v_gene: TRBV30; d_gene: -; CDR3aa: CAWSVRFGHSPYEQYF; CDR3nt: TGTGCCTGGAGTGTACGTTTTGGACACAGCCCCTACGAGCAGTACTTC
j_gene: TRBJ2-7; abundance: -; v_gene: TRBV13; d_gene: TRBD2; CDR3aa: CASSSGGGTSSYEQYF; CDR3nt: TGTGCCAGCAGCTCTGGGGGAGGGACGAGCTCCTACGAGCAGTACTTC
j_gene: TRBJ1-1; abundance: few; v_gene: TRBV7-3; d_gene: -; CDR3aa: CASSRTRGSTEAFF; CDR3nt: TGTGCCAGCAGCCGAACCAGGGGATCCACTGAAGCTTTCTTT